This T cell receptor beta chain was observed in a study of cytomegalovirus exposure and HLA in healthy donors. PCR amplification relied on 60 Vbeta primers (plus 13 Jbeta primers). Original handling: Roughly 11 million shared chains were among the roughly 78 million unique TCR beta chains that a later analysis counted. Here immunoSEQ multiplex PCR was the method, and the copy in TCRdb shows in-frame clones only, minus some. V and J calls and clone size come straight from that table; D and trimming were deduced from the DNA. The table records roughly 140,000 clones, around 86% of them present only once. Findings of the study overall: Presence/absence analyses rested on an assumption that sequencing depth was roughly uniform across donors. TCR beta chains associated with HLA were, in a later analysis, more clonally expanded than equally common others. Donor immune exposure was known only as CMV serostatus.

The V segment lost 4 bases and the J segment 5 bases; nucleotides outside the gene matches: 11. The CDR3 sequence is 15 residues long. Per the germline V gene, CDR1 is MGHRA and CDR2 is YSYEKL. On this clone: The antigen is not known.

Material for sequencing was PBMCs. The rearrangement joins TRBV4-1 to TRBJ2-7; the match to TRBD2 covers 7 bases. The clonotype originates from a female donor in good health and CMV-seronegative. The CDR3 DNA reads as TGCGCCAGCAGCCCCATGTGGGGCGGGAGCCACGAGCAGTACTTC. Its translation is CASSPMWGGSHEQYF.